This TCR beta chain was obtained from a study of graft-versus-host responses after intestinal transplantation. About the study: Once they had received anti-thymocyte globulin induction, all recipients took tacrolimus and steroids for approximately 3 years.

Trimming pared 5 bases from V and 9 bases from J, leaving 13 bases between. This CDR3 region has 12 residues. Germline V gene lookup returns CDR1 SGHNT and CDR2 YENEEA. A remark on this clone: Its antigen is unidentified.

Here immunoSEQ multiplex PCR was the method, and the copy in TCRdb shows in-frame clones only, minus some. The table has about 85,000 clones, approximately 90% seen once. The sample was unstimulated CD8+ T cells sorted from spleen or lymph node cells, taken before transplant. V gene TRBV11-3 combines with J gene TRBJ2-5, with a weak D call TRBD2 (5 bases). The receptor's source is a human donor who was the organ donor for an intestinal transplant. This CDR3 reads CASSAHGGAQYF. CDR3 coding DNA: TGTGCCAGCAGCGCCCACGGAGGCGCCCAGTACTTC. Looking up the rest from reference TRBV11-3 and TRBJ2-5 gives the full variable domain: EAGVVQSPRYKIIEKKQPVAFWCNPISGHNTLYWYLQNLGQGPELLIRYENEEAVDDSQLPKDRFSAERLKGVDSTLKIQPAELGDSAVYLCASSAHGGAQYFGPGTRLLVL.